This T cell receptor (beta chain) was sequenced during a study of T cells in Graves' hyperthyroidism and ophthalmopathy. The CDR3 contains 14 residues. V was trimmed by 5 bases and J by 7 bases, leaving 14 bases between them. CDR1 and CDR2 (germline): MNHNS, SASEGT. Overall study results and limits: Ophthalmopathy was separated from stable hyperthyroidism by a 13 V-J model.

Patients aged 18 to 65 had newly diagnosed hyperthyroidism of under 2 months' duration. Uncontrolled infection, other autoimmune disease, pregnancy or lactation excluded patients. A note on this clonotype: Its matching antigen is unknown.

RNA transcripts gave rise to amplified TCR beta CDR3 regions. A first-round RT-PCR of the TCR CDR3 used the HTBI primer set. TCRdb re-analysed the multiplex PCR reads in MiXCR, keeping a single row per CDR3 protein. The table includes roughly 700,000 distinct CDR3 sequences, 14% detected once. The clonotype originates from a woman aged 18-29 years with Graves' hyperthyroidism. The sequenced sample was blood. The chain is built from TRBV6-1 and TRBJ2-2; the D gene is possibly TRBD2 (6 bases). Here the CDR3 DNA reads TGTGCCAGCAGTCAGGGACTGCCGTTCGGGGAGCTGTTTTTT. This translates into CASSQGLPFGELFF.